The 15 T cell receptor beta chains presented below share a single source sample, sequenced in a study of blood T cell repertoires in COVID-19 (dated by TCRdb to the early 2020s). Preparation of the library involved the immunoSEQ multiplex PCR assay. Entries here come from immuneACCESS through TCRdb and include only in-frame sequences with V and J called. Some clones fail to appear in such tables; in the studies checked, an unresolved V gene covers under half of the shortfall, and the cause of the remainder is unknown. This sample gives some 150,000 clones in total; 85% to 90% of them show up just once. The ten biggest clones cover roughly 2.9% of the sample. Material for sequencing was peripheral blood. The receptor set was obtained from a man in his sixties with active or convalescent COVID-19.

V and J are TRBV4-3 and TRBJ2-2, with D unclear. Germline V lookup: CDR1 LGHNA, CDR2 YSLEER. This CDR3 is 17 amino acids long. With 0 bases removed from V and 6 bases from J, the gap between germline ends came to 17 bases. The CDR3 nucleotides are TGCGCCAGCAGCCAAGATCGTATTCGCAGCGCCGCCGGGGAGCTGTTTTTT. It is translated as CASSQDRIRSAAGELFF.

This chain connects TRBV15 to TRBJ2-3; a possible D gene is TRBD2 (6 bases). CDR1 LNHNV and CDR2 YYDKDF come from the germline V gene (reference sequence). V was pared by 11 bases and J by 4 bases, with 19 bases between. This CDR3 has 14 residues. CDR3 sequence (DNA): TGTGCCTCTAAGCGGGCATCAGGAGCAGATACGCAGTATTTT. Translation: CASKRASGADTQYF.

The table lists this clone with a count of one. The chain couples TRBV3-1 (or the pseudogene TRBV3-2) to TRBJ2-3; 13 nucleotides agree with TRBD2. CDR3 length equals 17 residues. Germline V CDR1 and CDR2: LGHDT, YNNKEL (reference sequence). Trimming took 3 bases from V and 4 from J; bases not matched to a gene: 7. The CDR3 here is CASSQGVGLAGSDTQYF. The CDR3 region has the DNA TGTGCCAGCAGCCAGGGCGTGGGACTAGCGGGATCAGATACGCAGTATTTT.

The genes are TRBV4-1 and TRBJ2-3; perhaps TRBD2 as D (6 bases). Trimming stripped 3 bases from V and 6 bases from J, with 22 bases between. Germline V gives CDR1 MGHRA, CDR2 YSYEKL. The CDR3 extends over 17 amino acids. This CDR3 reads CASSQDPTGLGYDTQYF. The CDR3 nucleotides read TGCGCCAGCAGCCAGGATCCGACGGGACTCGGCTACGATACGCAGTATTTT.

The J gene is TRBJ1-1, the V gene TRBV5-4, with D unclear. The germline V gene encodes CDR1 SGHNT and CDR2 YYREEE (reference sequence). Trimming left V 4 bases short and J 7 bases short, with 14 bases between. The CDR3 totals 13 residues. The CDR3 loop is CASSTTLPGEAFF. As DNA, the CDR3 is TGTGCCAGCAGCACGACCCTCCCGGGTGAAGCTTTCTTT.

In nucleotides, the CDR3 is TGTGCCAGCAGTACCCCCGGAGACGGGTACGAGCAGTACTTC. Its translation is CASSTPGDGYEQYF. The J gene is TRBJ2-7, the V gene TRBV28; D is unresolved. Germline CDR1 MDHEN, CDR2 SYDVKM. This CDR3 is 14 amino acids long. Trimming took off 5 bases at V and 4 bases at J, with 15 bases between the two ends.

In this sample, this clone turned up once. The rearrangement links TRBV6-5 to TRBJ1-5; unclear D gene. V shed 6 bases and J shed 9 bases, with 15 bases lying between them. The length of the CDR3 is 13 residues. Germline CDR1 is MNHEY and CDR2 is SVGAGI. The CDR3 DNA reads as TGTGCCAGCAGCGACGGAGGAAAAAGGCCCCAGCATTTT. Amino acids: CASSDGGKRPQHF.

This clone turned up a few times. The rearrangement links TRBV11-2 to TRBJ2-7; tentative D call: TRBD1 (6 bases). Trimming cost V 0 bases and J 7 bases, with 16 bases left between them. Germline lookup yields CDR1 SGHAT and CDR2 FQNNGV. The CDR3 runs 15 residues. The CDR3: CASSLEGAQGGEQYF. As DNA, the CDR3 is TGTGCCAGCAGCTTAGAGGGGGCACAGGGTGGGGAGCAGTACTTC.

The rearrangement links TRBV15 to TRBJ2-4; no reliable D call. V gave up 4 bases and J gave up 6 bases, with 10 bases separating them. The CDR3 is 13 residues long. The germline gives CDR1 LNHNV, CDR2 YYDKDF (reference sequence). Here the CDR3 DNA reads TGTGCCACCAGCAATGGTGGTAGAAACATTCAGTACTTC. This sequence encodes CATSNGGRNIQYF.

The chain employs TRBV7-3 and TRBJ2-2; 8 positions match TRBD1. The CDR3 runs to 15 residues. With V trimmed by 6 bases and J by 0 bases, 3 bases remained unmatched. Germline lookup yields CDR1 SGHTA and CDR2 FQGTGA. The chain's CDR3 is CASSEQGANTGELFF. CDR3 nucleotides: TGTGCCAGCAGTGAACAGGGGGCGAACACCGGGGAGCTGTTTTTT.

The table lists this clone with a few counts. The rearrangement uses TRBV7-7 and TRBJ2-2, with D perhaps matching TRBD1 (6 bases). The CDR3 consists of 15 residues. CDR1 SSHAT and CDR2 FNYEAQ come from the germline V gene (reference sequence). Trimming took 5 bases from V and 0 from J, leaving 10 bases between them. CDR3 sequence reads: CASSLGQPNTGELFF. The CDR3, as DNA: TGTGCCAGCAGCCTAGGACAGCCGAACACCGGGGAGCTGTTTTTT.

This chain links TRBV24-1 with TRBJ2-5; 8 bases match TRBD1. Losses at the gene ends were 7 bases for V and 5 bases for J; bases not matched to a gene: 5. The CDR3 spans 13 residues. The germline CDR1 and CDR2 sequences are KGHDR and SFDVKD. This CDR3 is CATSARGRETQYF. CDR3 DNA: TGTGCCACCAGCGCCAGGGGGCGGGAGACCCAGTACTTC.

This chain joins TRBV9 and TRBJ1-1; D is unresolved. This CDR3 is built from 14 residues. With 0 bases removed from V and 5 bases from J, the gap between germline ends came to 11 bases. Germline V gene lookup returns CDR1 SGDLS and CDR2 YYNGEE. The CDR3 loop is CASSVVQVGTEAFF. In DNA, the CDR3 is TGTGCCAGCAGCGTAGTTCAGGTCGGAACTGAAGCTTTCTTT. Full variable domain (rest looked up from reference TRBV9 and TRBJ1-1): DSGVTQTPKHLITATGQRVTLRCSPRSGDLSVYWYQQSLDQGLQFLIQYYNGEERAKGNILERFSAQQFPDLHSELNLSSLELGDSALYFCASSVVQVGTEAFFGQGTRLTVV.

The gene calls are TRBV6-5 and TRBJ1-2; 9 bases are a match to TRBD1. The CDR3 runs to 12 residues. Germline V gene sequence: CDR1 MNHEY, CDR2 SVGAGI. The V segment lost 5 bases and the J segment 8 bases; nucleotides outside the gene matches: 3. The CDR3, as DNA: TGTGCCAGCAGTAACGGACAGGGGGGCTACACCTTC. This codes for CASSNGQGGYTF.

V gene TRBV3-1 (or the pseudogene TRBV3-2) combines with J gene TRBJ2-3; the D is unclear. The V end lost 4 bases, the J end lost 8 bases, and 13 bases lay between the germline ends. This CDR3 comprises 13 residues. Per germline, CDR1 LGHDT and CDR2 YNNKEL (reference sequence). This chain's CDR3 is CASSPVSSATQYF. The CDR3 region has the DNA TGTGCCAGCAGCCCAGTTAGCTCGGCTACGCAGTATTTT.